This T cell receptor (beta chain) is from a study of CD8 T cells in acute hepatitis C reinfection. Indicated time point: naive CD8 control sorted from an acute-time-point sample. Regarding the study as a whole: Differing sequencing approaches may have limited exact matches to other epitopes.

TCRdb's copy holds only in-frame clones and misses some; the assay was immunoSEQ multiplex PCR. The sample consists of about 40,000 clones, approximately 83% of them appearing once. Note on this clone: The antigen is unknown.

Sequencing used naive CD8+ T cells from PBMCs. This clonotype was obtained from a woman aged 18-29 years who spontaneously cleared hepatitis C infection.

CDR3 in amino acids: CASSVRAGGHWPQHF. The CDR3 nucleotides are TGTGCCAGCTCCGTTAGGGCAGGGGGACATTGGCCCCAGCATTTT. The chain combines TRBV27 with TRBJ1-5, with TRBD1 identical over 7 bases. The CDR3 totals 15 residues. The germline V gene has CDR1 MNHEY and CDR2 SMNVEV (reference sequence). With V trimmed by 8 bases and J by 9 bases, 16 bases remained unmatched.